Only a few counts were recorded for the clone carrying this TCR beta chain. Then a second PCR, running about 6 to 12 cycles, was carried out with a sample-barcoded 5' primer and a J-beta primer mix. TCRdb called the 5' RACE reads again in MiXCR, with one record for every CDR3 protein. Among 800,000 to 950,000 distinct CDR3 sequences, 29% were seen once, and the ten largest hold around 9.6%. This CDR3 region has 13 residues. V was trimmed by 6 bases and J by 2 bases, leaving 11 bases between them. Germline V gene lookup returns CDR1 MNHEY and CDR2 SVGEGT. The data stem from a study of blood T cells in healthy people across ages. In the study overall: Every two T cells gave about one barcoded beta molecule via template switching.

This sample was also put to use in a study of T cells of mothers and their children. That work contributes: Donation was provided by three healthy Caucasian mothers along with their six children.

Sequencing used blood. The chain combines TRBV6-2 or TRBV6-3 with TRBJ2-7, with D maybe TRBD1 (6 bases). The source of this sequence is a woman in her forties in good health. CDR3 nucleotide sequence: TGTGCCAGCAGCAACCGGGACACCTACGAGCAGTACTTC. It encodes CASSNRDTYEQYF.